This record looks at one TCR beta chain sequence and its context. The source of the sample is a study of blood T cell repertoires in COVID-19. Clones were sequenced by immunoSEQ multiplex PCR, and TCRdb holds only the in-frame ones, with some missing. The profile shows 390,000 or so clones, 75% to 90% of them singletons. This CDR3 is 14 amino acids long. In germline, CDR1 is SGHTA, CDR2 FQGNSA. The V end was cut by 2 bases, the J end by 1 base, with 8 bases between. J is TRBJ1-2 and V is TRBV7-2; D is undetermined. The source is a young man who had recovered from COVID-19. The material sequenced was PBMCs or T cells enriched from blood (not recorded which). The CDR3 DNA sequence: TGTGCCAGCAGCTTATCCGAGATTAACTATGGCTACACCTTC. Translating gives CASSLSEINYGYTF.